These T cell receptor beta chains were read from a single sample in a study of T cell changes during pregnancy in multiple sclerosis. Generated by immunoSEQ multiplex PCR, the TCRdb table keeps only in-frame clones and is missing some. This sample has over 25,000 clones; roughly nine tenths occur once, and the top ten carry 6.9%. Sequencing was performed on CD8+ T cells from peripheral blood mononuclear cells, taken in the second trimester of pregnancy. The receptors come from a female donor with multiple sclerosis, enrolled in a pregnancy study. The CDR3 runs from the conserved cysteine through the conserved F or W. The D gene is left open where the match is weak. Some rows mark clone size as missing; the rest say once, few, many or name a class of expanded clone.

J gene,clone size,V gene,D gene,CDR3 protein,CDR3 DNA
TRBJ2-3,medium-sized,TRBV10-3,TRBD2,CAISEREGPDTQYF,TGTGCCATCAGTGAGCGGGAGGGCCCAGATACGCAGTATTTT
TRBJ2-5,NA,TRBV13,TRBD1,CATKETGQETQYF,TGTGCCACCAAAGAGACAGGGCAAGAGACCCAGTACTTC
TRBJ2-1,NA,TRBV11-3,TRBD2,CASSSRTSGVVEQFF,TGTGCCAGCAGCTCTAGGACTAGCGGGGTAGTGGAGCAGTTCTTC
TRBJ1-1,NA,TRBV30,TRBD1,CAWMGQGIGAFF,TGTGCCTGGATGGGACAGGGCATAGGAGCTTTCTTT
TRBJ2-7,NA,TRBV6-5,TRBD1,CASRPDGTGTDEQYF,TGTGCCAGCAGACCCGATGGGACAGGGACGGACGAGCAGTACTTC
TRBJ2-7,NA,TRBV28,TRBD1,CASSLQGAYEQYF,TGTGCCAGCAGTTTACAGGGGGCTTACGAGCAGTACTTC
TRBJ1-1,NA,TRBV5-1,NA,CASSLQPVGTEAFF,TGCGCCAGCAGCCTGCAGCCGGTCGGGACTGAAGCTTTCTTT
TRBJ1-6,NA,TRBV28,NA,CAAPPGRDFNSPLHF,TGTGCCGCACCCCCGGGAAGGGATTTCAATTCACCCCTCCACTTT
TRBJ1-5,NA,TRBV25-1,TRBD1,CASSQQGNQPQHF,TGTGCCAGCAGTCAACAGGGGAATCAGCCCCAGCATTTT
TRBJ2-3,NA,TRBV9,NA,CASSGRGNTQYF,TGTGCCAGCAGCGGCCGGGGTAATACGCAGTATTTT
TRBJ1-1,NA,TRBV28,NA,CASSARHRLNTEAFF,TGTGCCAGCAGTGCCCGACACCGGTTGAACACTGAAGCTTTCTTT
TRBJ2-3,NA,TRBV7-6,NA,CASSSQGGTDTQYF,TGTGCCAGCAGCTCTCAGGGGGGAACAGATACGCAGTATTTT
TRBJ1-2,NA,TRBV27,TRBD1,CASSRTGGSYGYTF,TGTGCCAGCAGTCGGACAGGGGGATCCTATGGCTACACCTTC
TRBJ1-4,NA,TRBV7-8,NA,CASSLDGEKLFF,TGTGCCAGCAGCTTAGACGGTGAAAAACTGTTTTTT
TRBJ2-1,NA,TRBV5-6,TRBD2,CASSLDGRAYNEQFF,TGTGCCAGCAGCTTGGACGGGAGGGCCTACAATGAGCAGTTCTTC
TRBJ2-2,NA,TRBV6-4,NA,CASSPSDGVNTGELFF,TGTGCCAGCAGTCCCTCGGACGGGGTAAACACCGGGGAGCTGTTTTTT
TRBJ2-3,NA,TRBV27,NA,CASSIYEGGNTDTQYF,TGTGCCAGCAGCATATACGAGGGGGGGAACACAGATACGCAGTATTTT
TRBJ2-7,NA,TRBV27,TRBD2,CASSFAGRSYEQYF,TGTGCCAGCAGTTTCGCCGGGAGGTCCTACGAGCAGTACTTC
TRBJ2-5,NA,TRBV7-3,NA,CASSLNHRDQETQYF,TGTGCCAGCAGCTTAAATCACAGGGACCAAGAGACCCAGTACTTC
TRBJ1-2,NA,TRBV7-9,NA,CASSFNRELIYGYTF,TGTGCCAGCAGCTTTAACAGGGAGCTTATCTATGGCTACACCTTC
TRBJ2-3,once,TRBV7-9,NA,CASSLALGGSTDTQYF,TGTGCCAGCAGCTTAGCCTTGGGCGGGAGCACAGATACGCAGTATTTT
TRBJ2-2,NA,TRBV6-6,NA,CASSTISSGELFF,TGTGCCAGCAGTACCATTAGCTCCGGGGAGCTGTTTTTT
TRBJ2-1,NA,TRBV7-3,TRBD2,CASSLRPSGIYNEQFF,TGTGCCAGCAGCTTAAGGCCTAGCGGGATCTACAATGAGCAGTTCTTC
TRBJ2-2,NA,TRBV28,NA,CASSPHEHTGELFF,TGTGCCAGCAGTCCGCACGAGCACACCGGGGAGCTGTTTTTT
TRBJ1-1,once,TRBV2,TRBD1,CASAGGTNTEAFF,TGTGCCAGCGCAGGGGGGACGAACACTGAAGCTTTCTTT
TRBJ2-1,NA,TRBV11-3,TRBD1,CASSSPQAGGDRGFNEQFF,TGTGCCAGCAGCTCCCCCCAGGCGGGTGGGGACAGGGGATTCAATGAGCAGTTCTTC
TRBJ2-3,NA,TRBV10-2,NA,CASRGETTDTQYF,TGCGCCAGCAGAGGAGAAACGACAGATACGCAGTATTTT
TRBJ2-1,few,TRBV30,NA,CAWSERALSYNEQFF,TGTGCCTGGAGTGAGCGGGCGCTATCCTACAATGAGCAGTTCTTC
TRBJ1-5,NA,TRBV7-6,NA,CASSEGGVSNQPQHF,TGTGCCAGCAGTGAAGGGGGGGTAAGCAATCAGCCCCAGCATTTT
TRBJ2-3,NA,TRBV7-9,NA,CASSLARADTDTQYF,TGTGCCAGCAGCTTGGCGCGGGCCGACACAGATACGCAGTATTTT
TRBJ2-5,NA,TRBV4-3,NA,CASSQDPGGLQETQYF,TGCGCCAGCAGCCAAGACCCGGGGGGCCTCCAAGAGACCCAGTACTTC
TRBJ2-1,NA,TRBV13,TRBD2,CASSSRLAGGTAHDEQFF,TGTGCCAGCAGCTCCCGACTAGCGGGGGGGACGGCCCACGATGAGCAGTTCTTC
TRBJ1-1,NA,TRBV10-3,TRBD1,CAISGGRGFLTEAFF,TGTGCCATCAGTGGCGGCAGGGGGTTTCTGACTGAAGCTTTCTTT
TRBJ2-1,NA,TRBV27,NA,CASSLATYNEQFF,TGTGCCAGCAGTTTAGCTACCTACAATGAGCAGTTCTTC
TRBJ2-1,NA,TRBV12-5,TRBD2,CASGGTSENNEQFF,TGTGCTAGTGGCGGGACTAGCGAAAACAATGAGCAGTTCTTC
TRBJ1-2,NA,TRBV7-9,TRBD1,CASSFPGTGHYGYTF,TGTGCCAGCAGCTTCCCCGGGACAGGACACTATGGCTACACCTTC
TRBJ2-3,NA,TRBV6-4,TRBD2,CASSELAGGDTQYF,TGTGCCAGCAGTGAACTAGCGGGGGGTGATACGCAGTATTTT
TRBJ2-1,NA,TRBV30,TRBD2,CAWRGEREAVSNEQFF,TGTGCCTGGAGGGGGGAGCGGGAGGCCGTAAGCAATGAGCAGTTCTTC
TRBJ1-2,NA,TRBV7-6,NA,CASSLAVGEGSGYTF,TGTGCCAGCAGCTTAGCGGTGGGAGAGGGTAGTGGCTACACCTTC
TRBJ2-1,NA,TRBV6-4,TRBD2,CASSDGTSGGGDEQFF,TGTGCCAGCAGTGACGGGACTAGCGGGGGAGGGGATGAGCAGTTCTTC
TRBJ2-7,few,TRBV5-6,NA,CASSFQGDEQYF,TGTGCCAGCAGCTTTCAGGGCGACGAGCAGTACTTC
TRBJ2-1,NA,TRBV4-3,TRBD2,CASSQERGGYNEQFF,TGCGCCAGCAGCCAAGAGCGGGGGGGCTACAATGAGCAGTTCTTC
TRBJ1-1,NA,TRBV28,NA,CASFGFGLNTEAFF,TGTGCCAGCTTCGGGTTCGGGTTGAACACTGAAGCTTTCTTT
TRBJ1-2,few,TRBV2,TRBD1,CASSPWDRGDTF,TGTGCCAGCAGTCCCTGGGACAGGGGGGACACCTTC
TRBJ2-1,NA,TRBV18,NA,CASSPLTGGNEQFF,TGTGCCAGCTCACCATTGACTGGCGGAAATGAGCAGTTCTTC
TRBJ2-7,NA,TRBV19,TRBD1,CASRDRASYEQYF,TGTGCCAGTAGGGACAGGGCCTCCTACGAGCAGTACTTC
TRBJ2-3,NA,TRBV19,TRBD2,CASSMPSGRFTDTQYF,TGTGCCAGTAGTATGCCCAGCGGGAGATTCACAGATACGCAGTATTTT
TRBJ2-7,NA,TRBV7-8,TRBD2,CASSSGLAGVIYEQYF,TGTGCCAGCAGCTCGGGACTAGCGGGAGTCATTTACGAGCAGTACTTC
TRBJ2-3,NA,TRBV2,NA,CASSEGKYPTDTQYF,TGTGCCAGCAGTGAGGGCAAGTACCCCACAGATACGCAGTATTTT
TRBJ2-7,NA,TRBV27,TRBD2,CASSPLAGAYEQYF,TGTGCCAGCAGCCCTCTAGCGGGCGCCTACGAGCAGTACTTC